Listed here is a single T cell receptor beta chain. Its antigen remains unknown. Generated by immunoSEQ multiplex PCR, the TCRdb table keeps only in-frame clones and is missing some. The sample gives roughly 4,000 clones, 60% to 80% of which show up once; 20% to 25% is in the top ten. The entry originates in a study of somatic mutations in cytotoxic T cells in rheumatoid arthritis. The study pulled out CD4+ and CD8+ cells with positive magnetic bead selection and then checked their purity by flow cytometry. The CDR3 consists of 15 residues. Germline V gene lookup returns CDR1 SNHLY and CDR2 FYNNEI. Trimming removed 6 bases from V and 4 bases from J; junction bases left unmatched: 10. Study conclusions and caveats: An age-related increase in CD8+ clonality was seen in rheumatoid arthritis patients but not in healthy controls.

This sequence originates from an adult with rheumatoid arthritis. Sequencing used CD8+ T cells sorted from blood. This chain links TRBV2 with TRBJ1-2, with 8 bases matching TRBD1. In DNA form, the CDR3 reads TGTGCCAGCAGCCCCGGACAGGGCCGTACCTATGGCTACACCTTC. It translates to CASSPGQGRTYGYTF.